This TCR beta chain was observed in a study of cytomegalovirus exposure and HLA in healthy donors. General study findings and limits: Reportedly, TCR beta sequences accurately predicted HLA-A and HLA-B alleles in most subjects. The study had only CMV serostatus as immune exposure information.

V lost 4 bases, J lost 4 bases, and 10 bases lay in between. CDR1 and CDR2 (germline): SEHNR, FQNEAQ (reference sequence). The CDR3 covers 14 residues. This cohort consisted of healthy bone marrow donors. Primers for the PCR totalled 60 Vbeta and 13 Jbeta. Measured with immunoSEQ multiplex PCR; TCRdb has only the in-frame clones, and not every one. The sample shows 130,000 or so clones, around 80% of them seen only once. This clone was counted a single time. What it recognizes is unknown. This sequence was found in a man aged 25-45 years in good health and CMV-seronegative. Sequencing was performed on PBMCs. The chain recombines TRBV7-9 with TRBJ1-4; possible D gene TRBD1, 5 bases. CDR3 DNA: TGTGCCAGCAGCTCCGACAGTTATAATGAAAAACTGTTTTTT. Encoded protein: CASSSDSYNEKLFF.